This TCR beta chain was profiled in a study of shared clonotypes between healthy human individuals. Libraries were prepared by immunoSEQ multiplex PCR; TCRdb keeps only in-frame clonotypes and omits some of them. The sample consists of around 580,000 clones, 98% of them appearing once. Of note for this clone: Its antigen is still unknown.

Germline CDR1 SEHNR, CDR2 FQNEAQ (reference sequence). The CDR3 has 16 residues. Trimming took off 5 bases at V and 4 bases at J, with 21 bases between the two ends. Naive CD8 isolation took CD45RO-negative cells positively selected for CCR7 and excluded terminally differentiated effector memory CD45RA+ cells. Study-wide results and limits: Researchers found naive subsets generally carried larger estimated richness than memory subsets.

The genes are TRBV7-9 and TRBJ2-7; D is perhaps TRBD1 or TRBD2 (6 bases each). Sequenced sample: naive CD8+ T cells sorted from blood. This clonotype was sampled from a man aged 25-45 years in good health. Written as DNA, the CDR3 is TGTGCCAGCAGCCCCCCGTCCGGGGGCTATGTTTACGAGCAGTACTTC. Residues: CASSPPSGGYVYEQYF. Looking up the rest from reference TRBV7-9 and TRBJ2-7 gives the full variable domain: DTGVSQNPRHKITKRGQNVTFRCDPISEHNRLYWYRQTLGQGPEFLTYFQNEAQLEKSRLLSDRFSAERPKGSFSTLEIQRTEQGDSAMYLCASSPPSGGYVYEQYFGPGTRLTVT.